The 18 T cell receptor beta chains below all came from one sample that was sequenced in a study of blood T cell repertoires in COVID-19. Measured with immunoSEQ multiplex PCR; TCRdb has only the in-frame clones, and not every one. The sample carries roughly 250,000 clones, 70% to 90% recorded once. The specimen sequenced was peripheral blood. Receptors originate from a woman aged 40 to 50 who had recovered from COVID-19.

CDR3 bases: TGTGCCAGTAGTATAGGACAGGGGCGGAATCAGCCCCAGCATTTT. This encodes CASSIGQGRNQPQHF. The J gene is TRBJ1-5, the V gene TRBV19, with 8 bases fitting TRBD1. Germline V gives CDR1 LNHDA, CDR2 SQIVND (reference sequence). The ends lost 1 base at V and 4 bases at J; junction bases unmatched: 3. The length of the CDR3 is 15 residues.

This clone was seen only a few times. The chain uses TRBV19 and TRBJ1-5, with 9 bases matching TRBD1. The CDR3 has 14 amino acids. Per the germline V gene, CDR1 is LNHDA and CDR2 is SQIVND (reference sequence). Trimming took 4 bases from V and 7 from J; bases not matched to a gene: 5. CDR3 sequence reads: CASSKTGGWQPQHF. DNA of the CDR3: TGTGCCAGTAGTAAAACAGGGGGCTGGCAGCCCCAGCATTTT.

This sequence joins TRBV7-3 and TRBJ2-2, with TRBD2 matching 9 bases. The germline V gene encodes CDR1 SGHTA and CDR2 FQGTGA. V gave up 5 bases and J gave up 5 bases; unmatched junction bases: 21. The CDR3 loop spans 20 amino acids. This CDR3 is CASSPEVAGVSSRLTGELFF. The DNA for the CDR3 is TGTGCCAGCAGCCCCGAGGTAGCGGGAGTCTCGTCACGTTTAACCGGGGAGCTGTTTTTT.

This clone has more than one count but fewer than ten. The V gene is TRBV4-1, the J gene TRBJ2-5, with D possibly being TRBD2 (7 bases). The CDR3 is 13 residues long. V lost 7 bases to trimming and J lost 2 bases, with 11 bases between them. From germline, CDR1 is MGHRA and CDR2 YSYEKL. CDR3 sequence (DNA): TGCGCCAGCAAGGCGGGGGCTCAAGAGACCCAGTACTTC. The encoded protein is CASKAGAQETQYF.

The chain employs TRBV11-2 and TRBJ1-3, with D possibly being TRBD1 (6 bases). This CDR3 comprises 17 residues. Trimming removed 3 bases at V and 4 bases at J, with 19 bases between. Germline V CDR1 and CDR2: SGHAT, FQNNGV. The CDR3 DNA reads as TGTGCCAGCAGCTTTCGCGGGGGGCGCGGCCCCGGAAACACCATATATTTT. Protein sequence: CASSFRGGRGPGNTIYF.

The rearrangement joins TRBV18 to TRBJ1-3; D might be TRBD1 (5 bases). Trimming took off 3 bases at V and 0 bases at J, with 12 bases between the two ends. The CDR3 totals 16 residues. The germline CDR1 and CDR2 sequences are KGHSH and LQKENI. The CDR3 nucleotides read TGTGCCAGCTCACCTACAGGCGCCTTCTCTGGAAACACCATATATTTT. This codes for CASSPTGAFSGNTIYF. The complete variable domain, with remaining parts taken from reference TRBV18 and TRBJ1-3, reads NAGVMQNPRHLVRRRGQEARLRCSPMKGHSHVYWYRQLPEEGLKFMVYLQKENIIDESGMPKERFSAEFPKEGPSILRIQQVVRGDSAAYFCASSPTGAFSGNTIYFGEGSWLTVV.

This rearrangement joins TRBV19 to TRBJ1-5, with D possibly matching TRBD1 (6 bases). The V gene's germline CDR1 is LNHDA and CDR2 SQIVND (reference sequence). The CDR3 length is 17 residues. The V end lost 3 bases, the J end lost 3 bases, and 18 bases lay between the germline ends. CDR3 in DNA: TGTGCCAGTAGTATGGGGGGGCCCACGCGGTACAATCAGCCCCAGCATTTT. As protein: CASSMGGPTRYNQPQHF.

J is TRBJ1-5 and V is TRBV10-3, with D perhaps matching TRBD1 (6 bases). The CDR3 has 18 residues. CDR1 is ENHRY, CDR2 SYGVKD, per germline. The V gene lost 6 bases and the J gene lost 0 bases, with 21 bases spanning the gap. CDR3: CAISASPGALNSNQPQHF. CDR3 coding DNA: TGTGCCATCAGCGCCTCCCCAGGGGCGTTAAATAGCAATCAGCCCCAGCATTTT.

The V call is TRBV29-1, the J call TRBJ2-6, with a tentative D call TRBD1 (6 bases). This CDR3 contains 15 residues. From germline, CDR1 is SQVTM and CDR2 ANQGSEA. V lost 4 bases to trimming and J lost 0 bases, with 10 bases between them. The CDR3 DNA reads TGCAGCGTTGTAGGGGGATCCTCTGGGGCCAACGTCCTGACTTTC. Protein: CSVVGGSSGANVLTF.

The V gene is TRBV19, the J gene TRBJ2-2; TRBD1 matches at 7 bases. J lost 3 bases, V lost 6 bases, and 4 bases had no gene match. The CDR3 is made up of 14 amino acids. The germline V gene encodes CDR1 LNHDA and CDR2 SQIVND (reference sequence). In DNA form, the CDR3 reads TGTGCCAGTAGAAGGGACAGAGACACCGGGGAGCTGTTTTTT. Translating gives CASRRDRDTGELFF. The full variable domain, completed using reference TRBV19 and TRBJ2-2, is DGGITQSPKYLFRKEGQNVTLSCEQNLNHDAMYWYRQDPGQGLRLIYYSQIVNDFQKGDIAEGYSVSREKKESFPLTVTSAQKNPTAFYLCASRRDRDTGELFFGEGSRLTVL.

The chain is built from TRBV28 and TRBJ1-1, with TRBD1 matching 8 bases. Germline V CDR1 and CDR2: MDHEN, SYDVKM. CDR3 length equals 15 residues. Germline trimming cut 5 bases from V and 3 bases from J; bases unmatched to any gene: 8. The CDR3, as DNA: TGTGCCAGCAGTCCGCGGGACAGGTACGACACTGAAGCTTTCTTT. This translates into CASSPRDRYDTEAFF.

This chain links TRBV20-1 with TRBJ2-7, with 7 bases aligning to TRBD1. The CDR3 covers 11 residues. The germline V gene has CDR1 DFQATT and CDR2 SNEGSKA (reference sequence). Losses at the gene ends were 6 bases for V and 6 bases for J; bases not matched to a gene: 5. The CDR3 bases are TGCAGTGCAGCGGACAGGACCGAGCAGTACTTC. Translation: CSAADRTEQYF.

The CDR3: CASSRLTSVTYNEQFF. The CDR3 DNA sequence: TGTGCCAGCAGCCGATTAACTAGCGTTACCTACAATGAGCAGTTCTTC. V is TRBV11-3 and J is TRBJ2-1; 7 bases fit TRBD2. The CDR3 is 16 amino acids. The J segment lost 2 bases and the V segment lost 5 bases, leaving 9 bases of the junction unmatched. From germline, CDR1 is SGHNT and CDR2 YENEEA.

This chain links TRBV28 with TRBJ2-7, with a weak D call TRBD1 (6 bases). Per germline, CDR1 MDHEN and CDR2 SYDVKM. The V end was cut by 7 bases, the J end by 1 base, with 14 bases between. The CDR3 covers 14 residues. Here the CDR3 DNA reads TGTGCCAGCAAATCGACAGGCCCTTCCTACGAGCAGTACTTC. Translating gives CASKSTGPSYEQYF.

V gene TRBV11-2 combines with J gene TRBJ2-1; possible D gene TRBD1, 6 bases. This CDR3 is built from 16 residues. V was pared by 1 base and J by 1 base, with 11 bases between. Germline V gene data show CDR1 as SGHAT and CDR2 as FQNNGV. The CDR3 nucleotides are TGTGCCAGCAGCTTAGTTGGGGGCACGTCCTACAATGAGCAGTTCTTC. It translates to CASSLVGGTSYNEQFF.

The rearrangement links TRBV7-9 to TRBJ1-4, with D possibly TRBD1 on 6 matching bases. The V gene's germline CDR1 is SEHNR and CDR2 FQNEAQ (reference sequence). The CDR3 sequence is 15 residues long. Trimming pared 1 base from V and 2 bases from J, leaving 8 bases between. In DNA form, the CDR3 reads TGTGCCAGCAGCTTAGACCAGGGGACTAATGAAAAACTGTTTTTT. The encoded protein is CASSLDQGTNEKLFF.

The chain couples TRBV5-1 to TRBJ2-3; D uncertain. The CDR3 has 15 amino acids. Germline lookup yields CDR1 SGHRS and CDR2 YFSETQ. The V gene lost 0 bases and the J gene lost 1 base, with 9 bases spanning the gap. CDR3 bases: TGCGCCAGCAGCTTGGCCCAGATCGGCACAGATACGCAGTATTTT. Its protein product is CASSLAQIGTDTQYF.

V gene TRBV6-2 or TRBV6-3 combines with J gene TRBJ1-2, with D tentatively TRBD1 (6 bases). Germline lookup yields CDR1 MNHEY and CDR2 SVGEGT. V was cut by 2 bases and J by 3 bases, with 10 bases left in between. This CDR3 contains 14 residues. The CDR3 is CASSYGTRYYGYTF. CDR3 DNA sequence: TGTGCCAGCAGTTACGGGACAAGGTACTATGGCTACACCTTC.